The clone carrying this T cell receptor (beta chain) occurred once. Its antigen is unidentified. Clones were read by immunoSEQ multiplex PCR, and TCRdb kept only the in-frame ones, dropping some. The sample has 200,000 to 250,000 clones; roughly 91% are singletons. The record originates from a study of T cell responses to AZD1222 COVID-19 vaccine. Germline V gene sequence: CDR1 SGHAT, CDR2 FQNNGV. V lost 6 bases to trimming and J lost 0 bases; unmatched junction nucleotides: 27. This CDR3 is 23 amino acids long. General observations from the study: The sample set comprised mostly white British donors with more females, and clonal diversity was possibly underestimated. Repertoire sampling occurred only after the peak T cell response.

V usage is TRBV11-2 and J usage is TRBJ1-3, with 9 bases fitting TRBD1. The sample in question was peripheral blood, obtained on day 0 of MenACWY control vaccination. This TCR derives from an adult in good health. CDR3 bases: TGTGCCAGCAGTTCACCGGACAGGGGCTTTTTGACCACAAGACCCAACTCTGGAAACACCATATATTTT. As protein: CASSSPDRGFLTTRPNSGNTIYF.